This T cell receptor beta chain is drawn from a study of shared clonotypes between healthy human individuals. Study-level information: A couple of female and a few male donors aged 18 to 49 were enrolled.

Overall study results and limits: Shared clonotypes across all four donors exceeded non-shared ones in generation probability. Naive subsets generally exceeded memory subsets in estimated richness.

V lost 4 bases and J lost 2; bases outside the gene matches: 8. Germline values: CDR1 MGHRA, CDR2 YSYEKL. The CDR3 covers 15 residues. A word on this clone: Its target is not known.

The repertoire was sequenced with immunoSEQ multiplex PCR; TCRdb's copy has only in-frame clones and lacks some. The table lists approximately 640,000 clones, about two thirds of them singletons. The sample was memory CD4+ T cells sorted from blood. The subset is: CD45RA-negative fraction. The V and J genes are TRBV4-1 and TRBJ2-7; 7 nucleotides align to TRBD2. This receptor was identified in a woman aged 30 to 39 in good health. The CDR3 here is CASSRGDYLTYEQYF. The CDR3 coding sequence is TGCGCCAGCAGCCGAGGGGACTACCTTACCTACGAGCAGTACTTC.